Listed here are 8 T cell receptor beta chains from one sample, sequenced in a study of control samples from healthy donors and cancer patients. Clones were read by immunoSEQ multiplex PCR, and TCRdb kept only the in-frame ones, dropping some. The sample has approximately 81,000 clones, about 94% seen once. The specimen was blood. The receptors derive from a woman under 30 in good health.

This clone appeared a single time. The V and J genes are TRBV19 and TRBJ1-1, with D hard to call. V gave up 10 bases and J gave up 2 bases, with 14 bases separating them. The CDR3 runs to 13 residues. Per germline, CDR1 LNHDA and CDR2 SQIVND (reference sequence). CDR3 DNA sequence: TGTGCCACAGCGACCAAACTTAACACTGAAGCTTTCTTT. It codes for CATATKLNTEAFF.

The gene calls are TRBV19 and TRBJ1-2, with D tentatively TRBD1 (6 bases). The length of the CDR3 is 13 residues. The germline V gene encodes CDR1 LNHDA and CDR2 SQIVND (reference sequence). Trimming cost V 7 bases and J 6 bases, with 15 bases left between them. The CDR3 loop is CASNRGALDGYTF. CDR3 DNA sequence: TGTGCCAGTAATCGGGGGGCTTTGGATGGCTACACCTTC.

As DNA, the CDR3 is TGTGCCAGCCTAAATACGGGACTAGCGTTCGAGCAGTACTTC. Translated, it gives CASLNTGLAFEQYF. The chain couples TRBV6-5 to TRBJ2-7; the match to TRBD2 covers 10 bases. This CDR3 is built from 14 residues. Germline V gene lookup returns CDR1 MNHEY and CDR2 SVGAGI. Losses at the gene ends were 8 bases for V and 6 bases for J; bases not matched to a gene: 10.

V usage is TRBV27 and J usage is TRBJ2-2; TRBD1 might be the D (5 bases). Germline loops: CDR1 MNHEY, CDR2 SMNVEV (reference sequence). The CDR3 loop spans 15 amino acids. Trimming removed 3 bases from V and 3 bases from J, with 11 bases in between. CDR3 residues: CASSFRVGYTGELFF. The CDR3 DNA follows: TGTGCCAGCAGTTTCAGGGTTGGCTACACCGGGGAGCTGTTTTTT.

The chain couples TRBV4-2 to TRBJ2-6, with D possibly TRBD1 on 6 matching bases. CDR3 length: 17 residues. CDR1 is LGHNA and CDR2 is YNFKEQ in the germline V gene. V lost 1 base and J 0 bases, leaving 10 bases between the germline ends. The CDR3 protein is CASSQADSDSGANVLTF. The CDR3, as DNA: TGTGCCAGCAGCCAAGCGGACAGCGACTCTGGGGCCAACGTCCTGACTTTC.

This sequence joins TRBV27 and TRBJ2-1; D possibly corresponds to TRBD2 (5 bases). The CDR3 extends over 15 amino acids. Trimming removed 0 bases from V and 9 bases from J, with 15 bases in between. CDR1 MNHEY and CDR2 SMNVEV come from the germline V gene (reference sequence). This CDR3 reads CASSLSTVGEFEQFF. The DNA of the CDR3 is TGTGCCAGCAGTTTATCGACTGTCGGGGAGTTTGAGCAGTTCTTC.

CDR3: CASSGTGAGNQPQHF. The CDR3 DNA sequence: TGTGCCAGCAGCGGTACGGGGGCGGGGAATCAGCCCCAGCATTTT. The chain joins TRBV25-1 to TRBJ1-5; possibly TRBD1 for D (6 bases). With 6 bases removed from V and 4 bases from J, the gap between germline ends came to 16 bases. This CDR3 contains 15 residues. Looked up from germline, CDR1 is MGHDK and CDR2 is SYGVNS.

The V and J genes are TRBV7-2 and TRBJ2-1; D is perhaps TRBD1 or TRBD2 (5 bases each). V was shortened by 1 base and J by 9 bases, with 16 bases between the two germline ends. CDR1 and CDR2 from the germline V gene are SGHTA and FQGNSA. The CDR3 spans 15 residues. The CDR3 region has the DNA TGTGCCAGCAGCTTAGTCGCCTGGGCTGGGGGTGAGCAGTTCTTC. Amino acid sequence: CASSLVAWAGGEQFF.